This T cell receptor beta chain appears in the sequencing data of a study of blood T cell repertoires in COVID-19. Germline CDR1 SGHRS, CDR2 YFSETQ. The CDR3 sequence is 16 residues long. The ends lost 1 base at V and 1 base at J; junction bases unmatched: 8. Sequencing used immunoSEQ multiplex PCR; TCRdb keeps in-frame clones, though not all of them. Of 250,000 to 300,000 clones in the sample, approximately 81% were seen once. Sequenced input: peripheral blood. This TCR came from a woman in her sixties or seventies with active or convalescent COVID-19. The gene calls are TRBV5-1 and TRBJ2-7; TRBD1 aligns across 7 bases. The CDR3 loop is CASSLLPGQSSYEQYF. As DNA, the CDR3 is TGCGCCAGCAGCTTGTTGCCGGGACAGAGTTCCTACGAGCAGTACTTC.